The text below deals with one T cell receptor (beta chain). This entry belongs to a study of blood T cell repertoires in COVID-19. Looking at the study overall: Nucleic acid was either cDNA or gDNA, and it came from T cells, B-cell-depleted T cells, or PBMCs.

Method: immunoSEQ multiplex PCR; TCRdb's copy keeps in-frame clones and lacks some. The sample lists fewer than 250,000 clones; about 83% were seen once. V was shortened by 0 bases and J by 4 bases, with 10 bases between the two germline ends. The CDR3 runs to 15 residues. Germline assignment: CDR1 MNHNS and CDR2 SASEGT. The clonotype originates from a woman aged 40 to 50 who had been exposed to COVID-19. Sequencing was performed on PBMCs or T cells enriched from blood (not recorded which). This chain uses TRBV6-1 with TRBJ1-5; D unclear. DNA of the CDR3: TGTGCCAGCAGTGAAGCGGCCCCCTTGAATCAGCCCCAGCATTTT. Amino acids: CASSEAAPLNQPQHF.